The rows below give T cell receptor beta chains drawn from one sample of a study of shared clonotypes between healthy human individuals. Data came from immunoSEQ multiplex PCR; TCRdb stores just in-frame clones and leaves some out. In the table there are about 2 million clones, about 95% of which are singletons. The sequencing input was naive CD8+ T cells sorted from blood. All receptors come from a young man in good health. CDR3s include the opening cysteine and the closing phenylalanine or tryptophan. The D gene is left open where the match is weak. Rows may omit the clone size; those that give it use once, few, many or a size class.

V gene	J gene	clone size	D gene	CDR3 protein	CDR3 DNA
TRBV6-1	TRBJ1-4	-	-	CASSDFGPGNEKLFF	TGTGCCAGCAGTGATTTTGGACCGGGGAATGAAAAACTGTTTTTT
TRBV7-9	TRBJ2-7	-	TRBD2	CASSLGGLFYEQYF	TGTGCCAGCAGCTTGGGGGGACTATTTTACGAGCAGTACTTC
TRBV4-3	TRBJ1-1	-	-	CASSQVVGVAEAFF	TGCGCCAGCAGCCAAGTCGTCGGGGTCGCTGAAGCTTTCTTT
TRBV19	TRBJ2-7	-	-	CASSGTRFEQYF	TGTGCCAGTAGCGGAACTCGATTCGAGCAGTACTTC
TRBV10-3	TRBJ2-4	-	-	CAIGTGGENIQYF	TGTGCCATCGGTACAGGGGGGGAAAACATTCAGTACTTC
TRBV14	TRBJ1-6	-	-	CASSASPLHF	TGTGCCAGCTCGGCTTCACCCCTCCACTTT
TRBV19	TRBJ1-6	-	-	CASSNIGYNSPLHF	TGTGCCAGTAGCAATATAGGATATAATTCACCCCTCCACTTT
TRBV11-2	TRBJ2-7	-	-	CASSLSAEYEQYF	TGTGCCAGCAGCTTATCCGCTGAATACGAGCAGTACTTC
TRBV2	TRBJ2-2	-	TRBD2	CASSLSGGSTGELFF	TGTGCCAGCAGCCTTAGCGGGGGGAGCACCGGGGAGCTGTTTTTT
TRBV27	TRBJ2-2	-	-	CASSFESGTLSPGELFF	TGTGCCAGCAGTTTCGAATCTGGGACATTGTCCCCCGGGGAGCTGTTTTTT
TRBV2	TRBJ2-7	-	TRBD2	CASSPPTSGRGYEQYF	TGTGCCAGCAGTCCTCCGACTAGCGGGAGAGGCTACGAGCAGTACTTC
TRBV27	TRBJ1-1	-	TRBD1	CASSFSTGGSTEAFF	TGTGCCAGCAGTTTTTCGACAGGGGGGAGCACTGAAGCTTTCTTT
TRBV5-1	TRBJ2-5	-	-	CASSLGRGMETQYF	TGCGCCAGCAGCTTGGGAAGGGGTATGGAGACCCAGTACTTC
TRBV19	TRBJ2-4	-	-	CASSISSPYAKNIQYF	TGTGCCAGTAGTATCTCATCTCCATATGCCAAAAACATTCAGTACTTC
TRBV9	TRBJ2-1	-	-	CASSVWTSAYNEQFF	TGTGCCAGCAGCGTGTGGACTTCCGCCTACAATGAGCAGTTCTTC
TRBV6-5	TRBJ2-1	once	-	CATLLPFPYNEQFF	TGTGCCACCCTTCTCCCCTTTCCGTACAATGAGCAGTTCTTC
TRBV7-9	TRBJ2-7	-	-	CASSLGTLIAQGVEQYF	TGTGCCAGCAGCTTAGGGACCCTAATAGCTCAGGGAGTCGAGCAGTACTTC
TRBV5-1	TRBJ2-3	-	-	CARKGRYTDTQYF	TGCGCCAGAAAAGGACGGTACACAGATACGCAGTATTTT
TRBV7-7	TRBJ2-1	-	-	CASSLSNRASYNEQFF	TGTGCTAGCAGTCTATCAAACAGGGCCTCCTACAATGAGCAGTTCTTC
TRBV28	TRBJ2-1	once	-	CASSLFRSSYNEQFF	TGTGCCAGCAGTTTATTCCGGAGCTCCTACAATGAGCAGTTCTTC
TRBV7-9	TRBJ2-3	-	-	CASSLAIGDGTDTQYF	TGTGCCAGCAGCTTAGCGATCGGGGACGGCACAGATACGCAGTATTTT
TRBV6-6	TRBJ2-7	-	TRBD2	CASILAGGIEQYF	TGTGCCAGTATACTAGCGGGAGGAATCGAGCAGTACTTC
TRBV11-2	TRBJ2-5	-	-	CASSLVRGETQYF	TGTGCCAGCAGCTTAGTCAGAGGCGAGACCCAGTACTTC
TRBV5-6	TRBJ2-7	-	TRBD2	CASRPSGGNYEQYF	TGTGCCAGCAGGCCTTCGGGGGGGAACTACGAGCAGTACTTC
TRBV27	TRBJ2-3	-	TRBD2	CASSSVGGSTDTQYF	TGTGCCAGCAGTTCGGTGGGCGGGAGTACAGATACGCAGTATTTT
TRBV5-1	TRBJ2-5	-	TRBD2	CASSLGGFKETQYF	TGCGCCAGCAGCCTCGGGGGGTTTAAAGAGACCCAGTACTTC
TRBV7-3	TRBJ2-7	-	-	CASSFGREQYF	TGTGCCAGCAGCTTCGGAAGAGAGCAGTACTTC
TRBV6-5	TRBJ2-5	once	-	CASSYWGSAGTQYF	TGTGCCAGCAGTTACTGGGGGTCGGCGGGGACCCAGTACTTC
TRBV4-1	TRBJ2-1	-	-	CASSQTTDNEQFF	TGCGCCAGCAGCCAAACGACGGACAATGAGCAGTTCTTC
TRBV4-1	TRBJ2-7	-	-	CASSQDVVKVFYEQYF	TGCGCCAGCAGCCAAGATGTAGTGAAAGTCTTCTACGAGCAGTACTTC
TRBV30	TRBJ2-2	-	-	CAWSAIAYTGELFF	TGTGCCTGGAGCGCCATCGCTTACACCGGGGAGCTGTTTTTT
TRBV6-5	TRBJ2-4	-	-	CAIGPSGGAKNIQYF	TGTGCCATCGGACCTTCTGGGGGGGCCAAAAACATTCAGTACTTC
TRBV6-1	TRBJ1-2	-	-	CASSEEETANYGYTF	TGTGCCAGCAGTGAAGAGGAAACGGCTAACTATGGCTACACCTTC
TRBV11-2	TRBJ2-3	-	-	CASSLVGWADTQYF	TGTGCCAGCAGCTTAGTGGGCTGGGCAGATACGCAGTATTTT
TRBV6-4	TRBJ1-5	-	TRBD1	CASSDDRDYSNQPQHF	TGTGCCAGCAGTGACGACAGGGATTATAGCAATCAGCCCCAGCATTTT
TRBV25-1	TRBJ2-7	-	-	CASSEEGPYEQYF	TGTGCCAGCAGTGAAGAGGGTCCCTACGAGCAGTACTTC
TRBV7-9	TRBJ2-1	-	-	CASSLVPEAYNEQFF	TGTGCCAGCAGCTTAGTTCCAGAGGCCTACAATGAGCAGTTCTTC
TRBV5-3	TRBJ1-2	few	-	CARSEVDCGYTF	TGTGCCAGAAGCGAAGTTGACTGTGGCTACACCTTC
TRBV19	TRBJ2-1	-	-	CASSAYYNEQFF	TGTGCCAGTAGTGCCTACTACAATGAGCAGTTCTTC
TRBV12-2	TRBJ2-7	-	-	CASRSTRLSSYEQYF	TGTGCAAGTCGCTCAACTAGACTGAGCTCCTACGAGCAGTACTTC
TRBV27	TRBJ2-3	once	-	CASKTLLGSHIWTQYF	TGTGCCAGCAAAACATTACTGGGATCTCACATCTGGACGCAGTATTTT
TRBV6-6	TRBJ2-7	-	TRBD2	CASSYSSGGNSYEQYF	TGTGCCAGCAGTTATTCAAGCGGGGGTAACTCCTACGAGCAGTACTTC
TRBV27	TRBJ2-6	many	-	CASSLRGVYGANVLTF	TGTGCCAGCAGTTTAAGAGGGGTTTACGGGGCCAACGTCCTGACTTTC
TRBV5-4	TRBJ2-5	once	TRBD1	CASSLGGGWETQYF	TGTGCCAGCAGCTTAGGGGGCGGATGGGAGACCCAGTACTTC
TRBV10-1	TRBJ2-7	-	-	CASRSDSYEQYF	TGCGCCAGCAGATCGGACAGCTACGAGCAGTACTTC
TRBV6-1	TRBJ2-7	-	-	CASFDPPYEQYF	TGTGCCAGCTTTGATCCTCCCTACGAGCAGTACTTC
TRBV2	TRBJ2-3	-	-	CASSGLQGTDTQYF	TGTGCCAGCAGTGGACTCCAGGGAACAGATACGCAGTATTTT
TRBV16	TRBJ1-1	-	-	CASSHNTEAFF	TGTGCCAGCAGCCATAACACTGAAGCTTTCTTT
TRBV7-9	TRBJ2-7	-	-	CASSSPIEEQYF	TGTGCCAGCAGCTCCCCGATAGAAGAGCAGTACTTC
TRBV13	TRBJ2-7	once	TRBD1	CASSSGGDYEQYF	TGTGCCAGCAGCTCAGGGGGAGACTACGAGCAGTACTTC